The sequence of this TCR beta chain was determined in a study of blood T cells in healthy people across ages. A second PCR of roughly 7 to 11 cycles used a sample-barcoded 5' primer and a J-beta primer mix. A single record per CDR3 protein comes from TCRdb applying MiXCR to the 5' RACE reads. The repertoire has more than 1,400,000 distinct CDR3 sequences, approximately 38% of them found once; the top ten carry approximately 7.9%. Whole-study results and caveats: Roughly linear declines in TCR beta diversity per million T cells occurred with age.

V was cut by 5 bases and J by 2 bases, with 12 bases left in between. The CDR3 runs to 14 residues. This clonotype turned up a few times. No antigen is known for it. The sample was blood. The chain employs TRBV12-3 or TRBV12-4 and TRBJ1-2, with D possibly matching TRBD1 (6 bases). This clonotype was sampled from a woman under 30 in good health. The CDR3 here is CASSRGQSNYGYTF. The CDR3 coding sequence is TGTGCCAGCAGTAGGGGACAATCCAACTATGGCTACACCTTC.